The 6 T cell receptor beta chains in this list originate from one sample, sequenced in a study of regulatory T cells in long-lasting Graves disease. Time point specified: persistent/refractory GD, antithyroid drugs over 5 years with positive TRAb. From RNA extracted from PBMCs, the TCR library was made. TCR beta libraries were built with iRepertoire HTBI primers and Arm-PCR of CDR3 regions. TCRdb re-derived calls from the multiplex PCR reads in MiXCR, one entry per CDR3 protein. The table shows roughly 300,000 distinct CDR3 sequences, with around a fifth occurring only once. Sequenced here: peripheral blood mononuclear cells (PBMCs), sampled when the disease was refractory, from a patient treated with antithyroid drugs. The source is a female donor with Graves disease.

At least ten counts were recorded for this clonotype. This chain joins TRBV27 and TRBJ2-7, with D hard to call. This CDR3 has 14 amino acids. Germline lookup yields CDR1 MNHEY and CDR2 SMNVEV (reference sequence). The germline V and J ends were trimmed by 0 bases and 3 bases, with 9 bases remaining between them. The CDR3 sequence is CASSLSNGYYEQYF. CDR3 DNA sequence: TGTGCCAGCAGTTTATCGAACGGATACTACGAGCAGTACTTC.

CDR3 DNA sequence: TGTGCCAGCAGCTTAGGTCTTGGCAGACGGATATCCTACGAGCAGTACTTC. Its protein product is CASSLGLGRRISYEQYF. The V call is TRBV13, the J call TRBJ2-7; D call uncertain. V lost 0 bases and J lost 1, with 16 bases in between. The CDR3 is 17 amino acids. The germline CDR1 and CDR2 sequences are PRHDT and FYEKMQ (reference sequence).

CDR3 in amino acids: CASSPGGGLQPQHF. DNA of the CDR3: TGTGCCAGCAGTCCGGGCGGGGGGCTTCAGCCCCAGCATTTT. The rearrangement uses TRBV7-2 and TRBJ1-5; TRBD1 might be the D (6 bases). The V and J ends lost 6 bases and 6 bases respectively, with 15 bases between them. The CDR3 is made up of 14 amino acids. Germline V gene lookup returns CDR1 SGHTA and CDR2 FQGNSA.

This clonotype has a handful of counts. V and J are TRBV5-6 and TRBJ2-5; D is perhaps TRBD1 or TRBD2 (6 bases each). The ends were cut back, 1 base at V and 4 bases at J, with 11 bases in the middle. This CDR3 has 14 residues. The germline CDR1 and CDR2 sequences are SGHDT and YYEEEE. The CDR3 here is CASSLSGGSETQYF. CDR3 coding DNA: TGTGCCAGCAGCTTGTCCGGGGGCTCAGAGACCCAGTACTTC.

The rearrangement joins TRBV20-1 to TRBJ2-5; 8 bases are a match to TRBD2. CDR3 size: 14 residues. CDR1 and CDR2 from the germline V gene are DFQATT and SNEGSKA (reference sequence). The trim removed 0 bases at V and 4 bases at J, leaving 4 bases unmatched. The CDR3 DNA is TGCAGTGCTAGAGAGGGCGGGAGGCCAGAGACCCAGTACTTC. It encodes CSAREGGRPETQYF.

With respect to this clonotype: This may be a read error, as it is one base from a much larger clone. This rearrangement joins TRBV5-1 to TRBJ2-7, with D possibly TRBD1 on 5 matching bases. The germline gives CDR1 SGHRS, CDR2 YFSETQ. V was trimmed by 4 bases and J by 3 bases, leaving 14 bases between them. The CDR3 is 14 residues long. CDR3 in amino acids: CASSQGNQNYEQYF. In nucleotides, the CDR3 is TGCGCCAGCAGCCAGGGTAACCAGAACTACGAGCAGTACTTC. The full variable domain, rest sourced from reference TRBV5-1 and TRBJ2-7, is KAGVTQTPRYLIKTRGQQVTLSCSPISGHRSVSWYQQTPGQGLQFLFEYFSETQRNKGNFPGRFSGRQFSNSRSEMNVSTLELGDSALYLCASSQGNQNYEQYFGPGTRLTVT.